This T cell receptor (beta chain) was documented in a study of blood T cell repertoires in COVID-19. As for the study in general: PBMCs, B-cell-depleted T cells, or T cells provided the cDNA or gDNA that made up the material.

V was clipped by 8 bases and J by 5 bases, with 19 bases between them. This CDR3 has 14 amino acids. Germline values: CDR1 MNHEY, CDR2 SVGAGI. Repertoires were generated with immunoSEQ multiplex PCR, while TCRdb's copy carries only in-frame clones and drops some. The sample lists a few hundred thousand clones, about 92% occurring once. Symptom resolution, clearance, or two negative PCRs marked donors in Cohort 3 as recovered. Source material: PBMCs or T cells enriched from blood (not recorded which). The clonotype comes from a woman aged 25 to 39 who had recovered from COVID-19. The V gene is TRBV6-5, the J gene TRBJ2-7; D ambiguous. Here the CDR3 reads CASSSPGGRDEQYF. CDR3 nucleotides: TGTGCCAGCTCAAGCCCCGGCGGCCGGGACGAGCAGTACTTC.